This is a list of T cell receptor beta chains from one sample in a study of shared clonotypes between healthy human individuals. Data came from immunoSEQ multiplex PCR; TCRdb stores just in-frame clones and leaves some out. The sample carries about 2 million clones, roughly 94% recorded once. Sequenced: naive CD4+ T cells sorted from blood. These receptors originate from a man younger than 30 in good health. Both conserved end residues are part of each CDR3. D genes are given only for firm matches. The size entry is marked missing in some rows and otherwise reads once, few, many or a size class.

size: once; J: TRBJ1-1; V: TRBV10-3; D: TRBD1; DNA: TGTGCCATCAGTGAGTCAGACAGGGAGAATACTGAAGCTTTCTTT; CDR3: CAISESDRENTEAFF
size: .; J: TRBJ1-1; V: TRBV18; D: .; DNA: TGTGCCAGCTCACCTCGGGACTCCGGGGGGACTGAAGCTTTCTTT; CDR3: CASSPRDSGGTEAFF
size: .; J: TRBJ1-2; V: TRBV9; D: TRBD1; DNA: TGTGCCAGCAGCGGACAGGGCTATGGCTACACCTTC; CDR3: CASSGQGYGYTF
size: .; J: TRBJ1-2; V: TRBV7-2; D: TRBD1; DNA: TGTGCCAGCAGCTTAGGGGACAGACTGGCTGGCTACACCTTC; CDR3: CASSLGDRLAGYTF
size: .; J: TRBJ1-1; V: TRBV4-1; D: .; DNA: TGCGCCAGCAGCCTTGAGAAGGTCGCGAACACTGAAGCTTTCTTT; CDR3: CASSLEKVANTEAFF
size: .; J: TRBJ2-3; V: TRBV7-9; D: TRBD2; DNA: TGTGCCAGCAGCGGTACTAGCGGGGGCACAGATACGCAGTATTTT; CDR3: CASSGTSGGTDTQYF
size: .; J: TRBJ1-5; V: TRBV9; D: .; DNA: TGTGCCAGCAGCGTAACGGCTCTTAGCAATCAGCCCCAGCATTTT; CDR3: CASSVTALSNQPQHF
size: once; J: TRBJ1-4; V: TRBV5-1; D: .; DNA: TGCGCCAGCAGCTTGTTGTCAACTAATGAAAAACTGTTTTTT; CDR3: CASSLLSTNEKLFF
size: .; J: TRBJ1-1; V: TRBV5-1; D: .; DNA: TGCGCCAGCAGCTTGGACCCTGAGGGCAACACTGAAGCTTTCTTT; CDR3: CASSLDPEGNTEAFF
size: .; J: TRBJ2-5; V: TRBV25-1; D: TRBD1; DNA: TGTGCCAGCAGTGGATATAGGGGACAGGGGCTTGGAGAGACCCAGTACTTC; CDR3: CASSGYRGQGLGETQYF
size: .; J: TRBJ1-4; V: TRBV5-8; D: .; DNA: TGTGCCAGCAGCTCCACTTTCATTGAAAAACTGTTTTTT; CDR3: CASSSTFIEKLFF
size: .; J: TRBJ1-4; V: TRBV7-9; D: TRBD1; DNA: TGTGCCAGCAGCTTCTCAGGGGGCAGGACTAATGAAAAACTGTTTTTT; CDR3: CASSFSGGRTNEKLFF
size: .; J: TRBJ1-4; V: TRBV10-3; D: .; DNA: TGTGCCATCAGTGAGTCTGTGGGACAACTAGCGAAACTGTTTTTT; CDR3: CAISESVGQLAKLFF
size: .; J: TRBJ1-1; V: TRBV30; D: .; DNA: TGTGCCCGGACGGTGAACACTGAAGCTTTCTTT; CDR3: CARTVNTEAFF
size: .; J: TRBJ1-6; V: TRBV19; D: .; DNA: TGTGCCAGTAGTATATATCTGGGGGCCTATAATTCACCCCTCCACTTT; CDR3: CASSIYLGAYNSPLHF
size: .; J: TRBJ1-2; V: TRBV2; D: .; DNA: TGTGCCAGCAGTGCAGGGGTCTCCTCCTATGGCTACACCTTC; CDR3: CASSAGVSSYGYTF
size: .; J: TRBJ2-3; V: TRBV9; D: .; DNA: TGTGCCAGCAGCTTGGCGGGCCCAACAGATACGCAGTATTTT; CDR3: CASSLAGPTDTQYF
size: .; J: TRBJ2-2; V: TRBV28; D: TRBD1; DNA: TGTGCCAGCAGTTTACTGCAGGGGGCCGGGGAGCTGTTTTTT; CDR3: CASSLLQGAGELFF
size: .; J: TRBJ2-3; V: TRBV5-1; D: TRBD1; DNA: TGCGCCAGCAGCGGACAGGGGGCGCCGCTAGATACGCAGTATTTT; CDR3: CASSGQGAPLDTQYF
size: .; J: TRBJ2-3; V: TRBV28; D: TRBD2; DNA: TGTGCCAGCAGTTCCCCCGCGAGCGGGGGGGCGGTTGGGACAGATACGCAGTATTTT; CDR3: CASSSPASGGAVGTDTQYF
size: .; J: TRBJ1-6; V: TRBV19; D: .; DNA: TGTGCCAGTAGAGGGTTTGAAGGGTACTCACCCCTCCACTTT; CDR3: CASRGFEGYSPLHF
size: .; J: TRBJ1-1; V: TRBV6-1; D: .; DNA: TGTGCCAGCAGTGGGATTCAGGGTACTGAGACTGAAGCTTTCTTT; CDR3: CASSGIQGTETEAFF
size: .; J: TRBJ2-7; V: TRBV19; D: TRBD2; DNA: TGTGCCAGTAGTAGTACTAGCGCACCCTACGAGCAGTACTTC; CDR3: CASSSTSAPYEQYF
size: .; J: TRBJ2-3; V: TRBV4-3; D: TRBD2; DNA: TGCGCCAGCAGCCACCATCCTAGCGGGATGAAGACAGATACGCAGTATTTT; CDR3: CASSHHPSGMKTDTQYF
size: .; J: TRBJ2-3; V: TRBV5-1; D: .; DNA: TGCGCCAGCAGCTTGCTCGACAGAAGCACAGGTACGCAGTATTTT; CDR3: CASSLLDRSTGTQYF
size: .; J: TRBJ2-1; V: TRBV7-9; D: .; DNA: TGTGCCAGCAGCTTAGAGGACGGACGCCTCCAGTTCTTC; CDR3: CASSLEDGRLQFF
size: once; J: TRBJ2-7; V: TRBV5-1; D: .; DNA: TGCGCCAGCAGCTTCTACAGCCTTTTGTCAACCTACGAGCAGTACTTC; CDR3: CASSFYSLLSTYEQYF
size: once; J: TRBJ2-7; V: TRBV15; D: .; DNA: TGTGCCACCAGCAGACCATTCTACGAGCAGTACTTC; CDR3: CATSRPFYEQYF
size: .; J: TRBJ2-5; V: TRBV18; D: .; DNA: TGTGCCAGCTCCTCAGGTATCCAAGAGACCCAGTACTTC; CDR3: CASSSGIQETQYF
size: .; J: TRBJ2-5; V: TRBV6-5; D: TRBD2; DNA: TGTGCCAGCAGCCCCGGACTAGCGATGAGAGAGACCCAGTACTTC; CDR3: CASSPGLAMRETQYF
size: .; J: TRBJ2-1; V: TRBV29-1; D: .; DNA: TGCAGCGTTGGGACCATCAATGAGCAGTTCTTC; CDR3: CSVGTINEQFF
size: .; J: TRBJ2-7; V: TRBV30; D: TRBD1; DNA: TGTGCCTGGAGTGTCGACAGGGGCTCGTACGAGCAGTACTTC; CDR3: CAWSVDRGSYEQYF
size: .; J: TRBJ2-2; V: TRBV2; D: .; DNA: TGTGCCAGCAGTGAAGATACCGCACGACGGGGCGCCGGGGAGCTGTTTTTT; CDR3: CASSEDTARRGAGELFF
size: .; J: TRBJ2-1; V: TRBV13; D: TRBD2; DNA: TGTGCCAGCAACATTCAACTAGCGGCCCACTACAATGAGCAGTTCTTC; CDR3: CASNIQLAAHYNEQFF
size: .; J: TRBJ1-5; V: TRBV7-2; D: .; DNA: TGTGCCAGCAGCCTTGACAGTAGCAATCAGCCCCAGCATTTT; CDR3: CASSLDSSNQPQHF
size: .; J: TRBJ2-3; V: TRBV2; D: .; DNA: TGTGCCAGCAGTGATCAGAGTATAGATACGCAGTATTTT; CDR3: CASSDQSIDTQYF
size: .; J: TRBJ1-4; V: TRBV7-9; D: .; DNA: TGTGCCAGCAGCTTAGAGGCAGGACGTAATGAAAAACTGTTTTTT; CDR3: CASSLEAGRNEKLFF
size: .; J: TRBJ2-5; V: TRBV7-3; D: .; DNA: TGTGCCAGCAGTCGGACCCCGGGCCCACTCGAGACCCAGTACTTC; CDR3: CASSRTPGPLETQYF
size: once; J: TRBJ2-3; V: TRBV10-2; D: .; DNA: TGCGCCAGCACACGACAGACAGATACGCAGTATTTT; CDR3: CASTRQTDTQYF
size: .; J: TRBJ2-4; V: TRBV2; D: .; DNA: TGTGCCAGCAGTGAGGAAAGCGGAGTGGGGACAAAAAACATTCAGTACTTC; CDR3: CASSEESGVGTKNIQYF
size: .; J: TRBJ2-2; V: TRBV11-3; D: .; DNA: TGTGCCAGCAGCCGCGTGATTGGGAACACCGGGGAGCTGTTTTTT; CDR3: CASSRVIGNTGELFF
size: .; J: TRBJ1-1; V: TRBV10-2; D: .; DNA: TGCGCCAGCAGTGCGGGCAGTGGCGCTTTCTTT; CDR3: CASSAGSGAFF
size: .; J: TRBJ2-3; V: TRBV7-9; D: .; DNA: TGTGCCAGCAGCTTAGGAACCTACAGCACAGATACGCAGTATTTT; CDR3: CASSLGTYSTDTQYF
size: .; J: TRBJ2-7; V: TRBV5-3; D: TRBD2; DNA: TGTGCCAGAGGCGACCTAGCGGAACAAAACGACGAGCAGTACTTC; CDR3: CARGDLAEQNDEQYF
size: .; J: TRBJ2-1; V: TRBV7-9; D: .; DNA: TGTGCCAGCAGCTTAGCGGTTCTTCTGTACAATGAGCAGTTCTTC; CDR3: CASSLAVLLYNEQFF
size: .; J: TRBJ1-2; V: TRBV6-4; D: .; DNA: TGTGCCAGCACTGGCAGGGAGGAGAATGGCTACACCTTC; CDR3: CASTGREENGYTF
size: .; J: TRBJ1-5; V: TRBV7-2; D: .; DNA: TGTGCCAGCAGCTTTTCAGGAAATCAGCCCCAGCATTTT; CDR3: CASSFSGNQPQHF
size: .; J: TRBJ1-2; V: TRBV30; D: .; DNA: TGTGCCTGGAGTGAAACAGGGTATGGGGGCTACACCTTC; CDR3: CAWSETGYGGYTF
size: .; J: TRBJ2-7; V: TRBV5-1; D: .; DNA: TGCGCCAGCAGCTTGGGAGGTCCCGACGAGCAGTACTTC; CDR3: CASSLGGPDEQYF
size: .; J: TRBJ1-5; V: TRBV18; D: TRBD1; DNA: TGTGCCAGCTCCCCGGGACAGGGGGCAGGTCAGCCCCAGCATTTT; CDR3: CASSPGQGAGQPQHF
size: .; J: TRBJ1-4; V: TRBV2; D: TRBD1; DNA: TGTGCCAGCCTAGGACAGGGAGGCAGCACTAATGAAAAACTGTTTTTT; CDR3: CASLGQGGSTNEKLFF
size: .; J: TRBJ2-2; V: TRBV2; D: .; DNA: TGTGCCAGCATCCCGACAGCAGCGAACACCGGGGAGCTGTTTTTT; CDR3: CASIPTAANTGELFF
size: once; J: TRBJ1-6; V: TRBV6-5; D: .; DNA: TGTGCCAGCAGGCCCCCGGACCCGTGGTACTCACCCCTCCACTTT; CDR3: CASRPPDPWYSPLHF
size: .; J: TRBJ1-2; V: TRBV6-4; D: .; DNA: TGTGCCAGCAGTGACTCGACAGAAAGGGGCCCCCTCTATGGCTACACCTTC; CDR3: CASSDSTERGPLYGYTF
size: .; J: TRBJ1-5; V: TRBV7-2; D: .; DNA: TGTGCCAGCAGCTTTACGGGGAATCAGCCCCAGCATTTT; CDR3: CASSFTGNQPQHF